The following is a T cell receptor beta chain sequence with its context. Per germline, CDR1 LNHNV and CDR2 YYDKDF (reference sequence). The J segment lost 3 bases and the V segment lost 6 bases, leaving 6 bases of the junction unmatched. CDR3 size: 14 residues. The data were taken from a study of technical replicates of blood from several donors. Measured with immunoSEQ multiplex PCR; TCRdb has only the in-frame clones, and not every one. The sample has some 77,000 clones, roughly nine tenths seen once; the top ten hold around 0.42%. Source material: T cells isolated from PBMCs. The J gene is TRBJ2-5, the V gene TRBV15, with 8 bases fitting TRBD2. This TCR derives from a human donor in good health. The CDR3 DNA sequence: TGTGCCACCAGACCGACTAGCGAAAAAGAGACCCAGTACTTC. Its translation is CATRPTSEKETQYF.